Presented here are 18 T cell receptor beta chains from one specimen sequenced in a study of response to subunit inactivated influenza vaccine. One entry per CDR3 protein results from TCRdb running MiXCR on the RT-PCR reads. The data hold approximately 290,000 distinct CDR3 sequences, with 20% to 25% observed a single time. Sequencing was performed on PBMCs from blood, taken 21 months after vaccination. The receptors were sampled from a man aged 50-75 years who received an inactivated influenza vaccine.

Only a few counts were recorded for this clonotype. The V gene is TRBV7-3, the J gene TRBJ1-5; D is ambiguous. Trimming took off 9 bases at V and 0 bases at J, with 9 bases between the two ends. Per germline, CDR1 SGHTA and CDR2 FQGTGA. CDR3 length: 13 residues. In nucleotides, the CDR3 is TGTGCCAGTGCCACCGGTAGCAATCAGCCCCAGCATTTT. It specifies CASATGSNQPQHF.

Ten or more counts support this clonotype. The chain couples TRBV5-5 to TRBJ1-1, with D tentatively TRBD1 (5 bases). The CDR3 covers 12 residues. Per germline, CDR1 SGHKS and CDR2 YYEKEE (reference sequence). Trimming stripped 2 bases from V and 11 bases from J, with 13 bases between. The CDR3 spells CASSFLGASAFF. CDR3 DNA sequence: TGTGCCAGCAGCTTCCTTGGGGCTTCGGCTTTCTTT.

The J gene is TRBJ1-4, the V gene TRBV5-1; D possibly corresponds to TRBD1 (5 bases). Germline V gene sequence: CDR1 SGHRS, CDR2 YFSETQ. Trimming took off 4 bases at V and 5 bases at J, with 15 bases between the two ends. The CDR3 totals 15 residues. Here the CDR3 DNA reads TGCGCCAGCAGCCCAGGGACGTTCGAGAATGAAAAACTGTTTTTT. It translates to CASSPGTFENEKLFF.

This clonotype was picked up a small number of times. This sequence joins TRBV4-1 and TRBJ1-5, with D maybe TRBD1 (6 bases). The CDR3 consists of 17 residues. V lost 4 bases and J 8 bases, leaving 24 bases between the germline ends. Per the germline V gene, CDR1 is MGHRA and CDR2 is YSYEKL. CDR3 residues: CASSRGGQRPFSEPQHF. In nucleotides, the CDR3 is TGCGCCAGCAGCCGGGGGGGGCAGCGACCTTTTTCGGAGCCCCAGCATTTT.

This clonotype has a handful of counts. The chain couples TRBV27 to TRBJ1-1; no definite D call. V was pared by 3 bases and J by 5 bases, with 16 bases between. In germline, CDR1 is MNHEY, CDR2 SMNVEV (reference sequence). This CDR3 region has 15 residues. This chain's CDR3 is CASSFWGGRRTEAFF. For the CDR3, the DNA is TGTGCCAGCAGTTTCTGGGGAGGACGTAGAACTGAAGCTTTCTTT.

The table lists this clonotype with a few counts. The chain joins TRBV20-1 to TRBJ2-3, with 8 bases aligning to TRBD1. Germline loops: CDR1 DFQATT, CDR2 SNEGSKA (reference sequence). The CDR3 is 15 amino acids. Unmatched junction bases numbered 6, after V lost 3 bases and J lost 1 base. This CDR3 reads CSASSGGAGTDTQYF. In nucleotides, the CDR3 is TGCAGTGCTAGTTCAGGGGGCGCAGGCACAGATACGCAGTATTTT.

The chain recombines TRBV29-1 with TRBJ2-3, with a possible D match to TRBD1 (5 bases). The germline gives CDR1 SQVTM, CDR2 ANQGSEA. The CDR3 extends over 13 amino acids. Trimming left V 3 bases short and J 2 bases short, with 9 bases between. This chain's CDR3 is CSVDGGHTDTQYF. CDR3 in DNA: TGCAGCGTTGACGGCGGACACACAGATACGCAGTATTTT.

CDR3 amino acids: CASREELSNQPQHF. The CDR3 DNA reads TGTGCCAGCAGGGAGGAGCTTAGCAATCAGCCCCAGCATTTT. The gene calls are TRBV2 and TRBJ1-5; the D is unclear. Deletions cut 6 bases from V and 0 bases from J, with 9 bases between. Germline V gives CDR1 SNHLY, CDR2 FYNNEI. CDR3 size: 14 residues.

This clonotype was found a few times. The V call is TRBV5-1, the J call TRBJ2-2, with D unresolved. Germline V gene lookup returns CDR1 SGHRS and CDR2 YFSETQ. CDR3 length equals 13 residues. Trimming stripped 4 bases from V and 4 bases from J, with 8 bases between. The CDR3 DNA follows: TGCGCCAGCAGCCTGATACTCACCGGGGAGCTGTTTTTT. Protein: CASSLILTGELFF.

The chain joins TRBV29-1 to TRBJ2-6; weak D call: TRBD2 (6 bases). V was cut by 3 bases and J by 9 bases, with 12 bases left in between. This CDR3 is built from 13 residues. The germline gives CDR1 SQVTM, CDR2 ANQGSEA. CDR3 amino acids: CSVDTGGDNVLTF. For the CDR3, the DNA is TGCAGCGTTGATACCGGGGGAGACAACGTCCTGACTTTC.

The chain carries TRBV4-3 and TRBJ2-5, with 7 bases identical to TRBD1. Per the germline V gene, CDR1 is LGHNA and CDR2 is YSLEER. The CDR3 contains 14 residues. V lost 0 bases and J lost 4; bases outside the gene matches: 2. This chain's CDR3 is CASSQESGGETQYF. The CDR3 coding sequence is TGCGCCAGCAGCCAAGAATCAGGGGGAGAGACCCAGTACTTC.

This clonotype has just a few counts. The gene calls are TRBV10-3 and TRBJ2-2, with a tentative D call TRBD1 (6 bases). This CDR3 has 14 residues. Germline V lookup: CDR1 ENHRY, CDR2 SYGVKD. Between the trimmed V and J ends, which lost 6 bases and 9 bases, there was a span of 17 bases. CDR3 nucleotide sequence: TGTGCCATCAGCCGGGAAGGACAGCGGTGGGAGCTGTTTTTT. It is translated as CAISREGQRWELFF.

The V and J genes are TRBV4-3 and TRBJ1-2; tentatively, D is TRBD1 (5 bases). Between the trimmed V and J ends, which lost 6 bases and 1 base, there was a span of 15 bases. Germline-derived CDR1 and CDR2 are LGHNA and YSLEER. The CDR3 length is 15 residues. The DNA of the CDR3 is TGCGCCAGCAGGCCAACAGGACACCTTAACTATGGCTACACCTTC. It specifies CASRPTGHLNYGYTF.

The gene calls are TRBV4-2 and TRBJ1-4; 12 bases line up with TRBD1. With 4 bases clipped from V and 9 bases from J, the junction kept 15 bases outside the gene matches. The CDR3 totals 18 residues. Per the germline V gene, CDR1 is LGHNA and CDR2 is YNFKEQ. CDR3 bases: TGTGCCAGCAGCCCATCCGGGACAGGGGGCTCCGCACCGCAAAAACTGTTTTTT. It is translated as CASSPSGTGGSAPQKLFF.

Many counts were recorded for this clonotype. The chain uses TRBV7-9 and TRBJ1-1; possibly TRBD1 for D (6 bases). The ends were cut back, 0 bases at V and 0 bases at J, with 8 bases in the middle. The length of the CDR3 is 15 residues. Germline assignment: CDR1 SEHNR and CDR2 FQNEAQ (reference sequence). The CDR3 DNA reads TGTGCCAGCAGCTTAGCGGGGGCACTGAACACTGAAGCTTTCTTT. Encoded protein: CASSLAGALNTEAFF.

The rearrangement links TRBV2 to TRBJ2-5, with 7 nucleotides matching TRBD2. J lost 2 bases, V lost 8 bases, and 11 bases had no gene match. CDR3 length: 15 amino acids. Germline lookup yields CDR1 SNHLY and CDR2 FYNNEI. CDR3 sequence (DNA): TGTGCCAGCGCCGGGACTATGCTCGTGCAAGAGACCCAGTACTTC. Translation gives CASAGTMLVQETQYF.

This clonotype occurred a few times. The genes are TRBV3-1 and TRBJ2-3; 12 bases align to TRBD2. Losses at the gene ends were 2 bases for V and 4 bases for J; bases not matched to a gene: 7. In germline, CDR1 is LGHDT, CDR2 YNNKEL (reference sequence). CDR3 size: 17 residues. CDR3 in DNA: TGTGCCAGCAGCCAAACGTACCTAGCGGGAGGGCCAGATACGCAGTATTTT. It is translated as CASSQTYLAGGPDTQYF.

This clonotype was recorded many times. The chain couples TRBV29-1 to TRBJ1-2; 9 bases line up with TRBD1. J was trimmed by 2 bases and V by 5 bases; bases with no gene match: 6. The germline V gene has CDR1 SQVTM and CDR2 ANQGSEA. The CDR3 spans 14 residues. CDR3 coding DNA: TGCAGCGTTTGGACAGGGGCCGTCAACTATGGCTACACCTTC. Its translation is CSVWTGAVNYGYTF.